The clone carrying this TCR beta chain has a handful of counts. Its target is not known. This sample is drawn from a study of post-analysis software for immune sequencing data. Germline assignment: CDR1 MGHRA and CDR2 YSYEKL. CDR3 size: 17 residues. V was pared by 0 bases and J by 7 bases, with 10 bases of the junction left unmatched. Study results and limitations: A handful of TRBV segments, including TRBV5-6, TRBV5-1 and TRBV20-1, were more frequent in patients than controls.

Prepared libraries of TCR beta cDNA carried unique molecular identifiers. TCRdb re-called the PCR reads with MiXCR, one entry per CDR3 protein. The repertoire holds 650,000 to 850,000 distinct CDR3 sequences, approximately 44% seen once, with just under 5% in the top ten. V gene TRBV4-1 combines with J gene TRBJ2-1, with 9 bases aligning to TRBD2. Sequencing input: blood. The TCR comes from a girl aged 5 to 17 with multiple sclerosis. The CDR3 region has the DNA TGCGCCAGCAGCCAAGACCCAACTAGCGGGCCCTTTAATGAGCAGTTCTTC. The encoded protein is CASSQDPTSGPFNEQFF.